This T cell receptor beta chain was profiled in a study of cytomegalovirus exposure and HLA in healthy donors. This PCR relied on a set of 60 Vbeta primers and 13 Jbeta primers. Some clones are missing from TCRdb's copy, which holds only in-frame ones; the method was immunoSEQ multiplex PCR. The top ten hold roughly 5.3% of the sample, which has tens of thousands of clones, 70% to 75% seen once. V shed 1 base, J shed 1 base, and the junction held 2 bases outside the gene matches. The CDR3 runs to 15 residues. Germline V gives CDR1 MNHEY, CDR2 SMNVEV (reference sequence). This chain joins TRBV27 and TRBJ2-5; the match to TRBD1 covers 8 bases. The source of this sequence is a woman in her 30s in good health and CMV-seronegative. Sequencing used PBMCs. As DNA, the CDR3 is TGTGCCAGCAGTTTATGGGGACAGGCCCAAGAGACCCAGTACTTC. It specifies CASSLWGQAQETQYF.